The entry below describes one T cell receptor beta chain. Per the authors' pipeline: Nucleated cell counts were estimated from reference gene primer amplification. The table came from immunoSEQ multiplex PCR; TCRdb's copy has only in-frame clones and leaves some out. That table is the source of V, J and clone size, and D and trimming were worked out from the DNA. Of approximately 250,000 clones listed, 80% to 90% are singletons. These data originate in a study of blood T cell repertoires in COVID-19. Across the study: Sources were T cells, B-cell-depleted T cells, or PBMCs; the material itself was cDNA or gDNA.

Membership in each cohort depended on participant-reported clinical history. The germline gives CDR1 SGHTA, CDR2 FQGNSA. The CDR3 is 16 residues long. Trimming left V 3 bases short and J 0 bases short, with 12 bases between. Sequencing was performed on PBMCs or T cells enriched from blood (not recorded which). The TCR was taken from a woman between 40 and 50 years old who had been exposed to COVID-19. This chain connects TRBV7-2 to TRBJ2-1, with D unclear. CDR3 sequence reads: CASSFNTRSSYNEQFF. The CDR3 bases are TGTGCCAGCAGCTTTAATACGAGGAGCTCCTACAATGAGCAGTTCTTC.